This entry features one TCR beta chain sequence. Method: immunoSEQ multiplex PCR; TCRdb's copy keeps in-frame clones and lacks some. The data hold about 55,000 clones, with just under 90% observed a single time. This entry belongs to a study of T cell changes during pregnancy in multiple sclerosis. This CDR3 region has 15 residues. The V gene end was trimmed by 1 base and the J gene end by 6 bases; junction bases not matched to a gene: 1. From germline, CDR1 is SGHAT and CDR2 FQNNGV. The chain joins TRBV11-2 to TRBJ2-3; 13 positions match TRBD2. This sample comprised CD4+ T cells from peripheral blood mononuclear cells, obtained in the first trimester of pregnancy. The origin of this receptor is a female donor with multiple sclerosis, enrolled in a pregnancy study. For the CDR3, the DNA is TGTGCCAGCAGCTTAGCGGGACTAGCGGGGGATACGCAGTATTTT. This codes for CASSLAGLAGDTQYF.